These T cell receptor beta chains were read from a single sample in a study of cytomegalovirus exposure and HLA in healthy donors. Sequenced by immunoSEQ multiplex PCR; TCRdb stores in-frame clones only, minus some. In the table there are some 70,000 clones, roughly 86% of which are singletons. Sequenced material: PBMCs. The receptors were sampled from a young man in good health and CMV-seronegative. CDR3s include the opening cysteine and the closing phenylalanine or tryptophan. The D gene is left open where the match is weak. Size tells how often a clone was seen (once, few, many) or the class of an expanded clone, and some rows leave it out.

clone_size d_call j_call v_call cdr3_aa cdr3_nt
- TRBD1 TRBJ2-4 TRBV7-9 CASSLGQGAKNIQYF TGTGCCAGCAGCTTAGGACAGGGGGCCAAAAACATTCAGTACTTC
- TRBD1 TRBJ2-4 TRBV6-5 CASSGAGGKNIQYF TGTGCCAGCAGCGGGGCAGGGGGTAAAAACATTCAGTACTTC
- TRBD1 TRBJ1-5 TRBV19 CASREGQPNPQHF TGTGCCAGTAGGGAGGGACAGCCGAACCCCCAGCATTTT
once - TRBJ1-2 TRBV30 CAWSAGEYGYTF TGTGCCTGGTCTGCAGGGGAATATGGCTACACCTTC
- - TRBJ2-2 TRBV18 CASSEGPFTGELFF TGTGCCAGCTCGGAGGGCCCGTTTACCGGGGAGCTGTTTTTT
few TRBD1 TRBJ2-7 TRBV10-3 CAISGGLTGGSFYEQYF TGTGCCATCAGTGGAGGACTAACAGGGGGTAGCTTCTACGAGCAGTACTTC
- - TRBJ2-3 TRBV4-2 CASSQESAGGGPTDTQYF TGTGCCAGCAGCCAAGAATCAGCGGGCGGGGGCCCCACAGATACGCAGTATTTT
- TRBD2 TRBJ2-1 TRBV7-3 CASRVIAGDSEQFF TGTGCCAGCAGGGTTATAGCGGGGGATAGTGAGCAGTTCTTC
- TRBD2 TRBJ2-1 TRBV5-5 CASSLSLAGDNEQFF TGTGCCAGCAGCTTGTCTCTAGCGGGGGACAATGAGCAGTTCTTC
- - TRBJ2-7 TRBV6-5 CASSTSWENYEQYF TGTGCCAGCAGTACCTCCTGGGAGAACTACGAGCAGTACTTC
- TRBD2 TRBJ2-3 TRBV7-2 CASRKLAGGHEVTDTQYF TGTGCCAGCAGGAAACTAGCGGGAGGGCACGAAGTCACAGATACGCAGTATTTT
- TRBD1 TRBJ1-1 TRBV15 CATSRGRTGYTEAFF TGTGCCACCAGCAGAGGTAGGACAGGGTACACTGAAGCTTTCTTT
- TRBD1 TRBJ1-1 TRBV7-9 CASSLSTGAGTEAFF TGTGCCAGCAGCTTAAGTACAGGGGCCGGAACTGAAGCTTTCTTT
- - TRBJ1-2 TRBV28 CASSLVGGYGYTF TGTGCCAGCAGTTTGGTCGGAGGCTATGGCTACACCTTC
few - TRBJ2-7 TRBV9 CASSVDVGHSYEQYF TGTGCCAGCAGCGTAGACGTGGGCCACTCCTACGAGCAGTACTTC
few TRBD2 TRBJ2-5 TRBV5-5 CASSRGLAGPTQYF TGTGCCAGCAGCAGGGGACTAGCCGGGCCGACCCAGTACTTC
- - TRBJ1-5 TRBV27 CASSFRRGRHQPQHF TGTGCCAGCAGTTTCCGCAGGGGCCGGCATCAGCCCCAGCATTTT
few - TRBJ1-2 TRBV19 CASSSGALDGYTF TGTGCCAGTAGTTCTGGGGCCCTGGATGGCTACACCTTC
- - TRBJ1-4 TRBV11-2 CASRAATNEKLFF TGTGCCAGCAGAGCGGCTACGAATGAAAAACTGTTTTTT
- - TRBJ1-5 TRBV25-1 CASSELEANQPQHF TGTGCCAGCAGTGAATTAGAGGCGAATCAGCCCCAGCATTTT